This T cell receptor (beta chain) is drawn from a study of blood T cell dynamics during melanoma immunotherapy. Looking at the study overall: Patients with metastatic melanoma got pembrolizumab or nivolumab-ipilimumab as first-line care.

General study findings and limits: The study could not tell melanoma-specific clones from general immune activation.

As for this clone: As yet, its antigen is unknown.

Germline CDR1 is LNHDA and CDR2 is SQIVND (reference sequence). The ends were cut back, 10 bases at V and 1 base at J, with 18 bases in the middle. The CDR3 loop spans 15 amino acids. Each bulk PBMC sample had roughly 350 ng DNA loaded. Measured with immunoSEQ multiplex PCR; TCRdb has only the in-frame clones, and not every one. There are about 4,900 clones in the sample; about 86% occur only once, and roughly 36% lies in the top ten. Time point in this sample: pre-treatment baseline. At 12 weeks after first infusion, RECIST 1.1 defined response for most patients. Specimen: blood, collected from a patient treated with checkpoint blockade. The TCR was taken from a human donor with melanoma. The rearrangement links TRBV19 to TRBJ2-3; perhaps D is TRBD1 or TRBD2 (5 bases each). The DNA of the CDR3 is TGTGCCACTAGCTCAACTAGGGGTGGCACAGATACGCAGTATTTT. This sequence encodes CATSSTRGGTDTQYF.